One and the same sample provided the 27 T cell receptor beta chains below, sequenced in a study of cytomegalovirus exposure and HLA in healthy donors. Primers included in the PCR were 60 Vbeta and 13 Jbeta primers. The data were produced by immunoSEQ multiplex PCR, yet TCRdb's version contains in-frame clones alone and is incomplete. The sample records some 130,000 clones, 80% being singletons. The sample was PBMCs. Every receptor here comes from a male donor in good health and CMV-seronegative.

V is TRBV7-9 and J is TRBJ1-6; no reliable D call. The germline CDR1 and CDR2 sequences are SEHNR and FQNEAQ (reference sequence). Trimming took 5 bases from V and 6 from J, leaving 14 bases between them. This CDR3 region has 15 residues. CDR3 loop: CASSNPDGINSPLHF. The DNA for the CDR3 is TGTGCCAGCAGCAACCCGGACGGGATTAATTCACCCCTCCACTTT.

This sequence joins TRBV5-4 and TRBJ2-5; D may be TRBD2 (6 bases). CDR3 length: 14 amino acids. The V end lost 2 bases, the J end lost 4 bases, and 12 bases lay between the germline ends. Germline assignment: CDR1 SGHNT and CDR2 YYREEE (reference sequence). In nucleotides, the CDR3 is TGTGCCAGCAGCTTCGGGGGACGGGGAGAGACCCAGTACTTC. Protein product: CASSFGGRGETQYF.

This sequence joins TRBV15 and TRBJ1-5; 8 nucleotides line up with TRBD1. This CDR3 spans 15 amino acids. Germline V gene sequence: CDR1 LNHNV, CDR2 YYDKDF (reference sequence). V was pared by 0 bases and J by 6 bases, with 4 bases of the junction left unmatched. This CDR3 is CATSREQGARQPQHF. The CDR3 nucleotides are TGTGCCACCAGCAGAGAGCAGGGGGCGCGTCAGCCCCAGCATTTT.

The CDR3 sequence is CASSSTLRGAMNTEAFF. The CDR3 coding sequence is TGTGCCAGCAGTTCTACGCTCAGGGGCGCTATGAACACTGAAGCTTTCTTT. The chain recombines TRBV28 with TRBJ1-1; D may be TRBD1 (6 bases). The CDR3 length is 17 residues. V lost 4 bases to trimming and J lost 0 bases, with 18 bases between them. CDR1 is MDHEN, CDR2 SYDVKM, per germline.

The V gene is TRBV27, the J gene TRBJ2-1; 11 nucleotides line up with TRBD2. Germline V gene data show CDR1 as MNHEY and CDR2 as SMNVEV (reference sequence). This CDR3 has 15 amino acids. With V trimmed by 8 bases and J by 6 bases, 9 bases remained unmatched. CDR3 in amino acids: CASSRLAGTTNEQFF. DNA of the CDR3: TGTGCCAGCTCCCGACTAGCGGGGACCACCAATGAGCAGTTCTTC.

The rearrangement links TRBV18 to TRBJ2-5; maybe TRBD2 (5 bases). V lost 6 bases to trimming and J lost 5 bases, with 19 bases between them. Germline V gene data show CDR1 as KGHSH and CDR2 as LQKENI. CDR3 length equals 15 residues. The CDR3 nucleotides are TGTGCCAGCTCTCCCAGCGGCTCGCTCGGGGAGACCCAGTACTTC. Amino acids: CASSPSGSLGETQYF. Complete variable domain (other parts from reference TRBV18 and TRBJ2-5): NAGVMQNPRHLVRRRGQEARLRCSPMKGHSHVYWYRQLPEEGLKFMVYLQKENIIDESGMPKERFSAEFPKEGPSILRIQQVVRGDSAAYFCASSPSGSLGETQYFGPGTRLLVL.

CDR3 sequence (DNA): TGTGCCAGCAGTGAAGATGGGAGCGGGGGCCGACCTTCCTACGAGCAGTACTTC. Its protein product is CASSEDGSGGRPSYEQYF. The rearrangement links TRBV2 to TRBJ2-5, with 8 nucleotides matching TRBD2. The tail of the sequence fits TRBJ2-7 better, so the J call may be wrong. The germline V gene has CDR1 SNHLY and CDR2 FYNNEI. The CDR3 runs to 18 residues.

This rearrangement joins TRBV7-2 to TRBJ2-5; weak D call: TRBD1 (6 bases). Matching the DNA end better, TRBJ2-7 makes the J call doubtful. Germline V CDR1 and CDR2: SGHTA, FQGNSA. The CDR3 runs 15 residues. CDR3 amino acids: CASSYRPTGGHEQYF. Here the CDR3 DNA reads TGTGCCAGCAGCTACCGACCGACAGGTGGCCACGAGCAGTACTTC.

The CDR3 DNA reads TGTGCCAGCTCACTACAGGAGAACACTGAAGCTTTCTTT. This encodes CASSLQENTEAFF. The chain carries TRBV18 and TRBJ1-1, with a possible D match to TRBD1 (5 bases). Trimming removed 4 bases at V and 1 base at J, with 7 bases between. This CDR3 contains 13 residues. Germline V gives CDR1 KGHSH, CDR2 LQKENI.

The CDR3 reads CAWSAGVGNTIYF. CDR3 nucleotides: TGTGCCTGGAGTGCAGGGGTTGGAAACACCATATATTTT. The V and J genes are TRBV30 and TRBJ1-3, with D possibly matching TRBD1 (6 bases). The germline CDR1 and CDR2 sequences are GTSNPN and SVGIG (reference sequence). V was cut by 1 base and J by 3 bases, with 7 bases left in between. The CDR3 loop spans 13 amino acids. Drawing the rest from reference TRBV30 and TRBJ1-3, the complete variable domain is SQTIHQWPATLVQPVGSPLSLECTVEGTSNPNLYWYRQAAGRGLQLLFYSVGIGQISSEVPQNLSASRPQDRQFILSSKKLLLSDSGFYLCAWSAGVGNTIYFGEGSWLTVV.

The V gene is TRBV11-2, the J gene TRBJ2-3; TRBD1 matches at 10 bases. This CDR3 contains 16 residues. Germline V gives CDR1 SGHAT, CDR2 FQNNGV. After removal of 2 bases from V and 3 bases from J, the junction contained 5 bases not matched to a gene. CDR3 region: CASSLSGQGVTDTQYF. As DNA, the CDR3 is TGTGCCAGCAGCTTATCCGGACAGGGGGTTACAGATACGCAGTATTTT.

This clone was seen more than once but under ten times. This chain joins TRBV9 and TRBJ1-5, with D perhaps TRBD1 (5 bases). Trimming cost V 4 bases and J 5 bases, with 13 bases left between them. Germline V gene lookup returns CDR1 SGDLS and CDR2 YYNGEE. This CDR3 spans 14 amino acids. Here the CDR3 reads CASSRTPDYQPQHF. CDR3 DNA: TGTGCCAGCAGCCGGACACCAGATTATCAGCCCCAGCATTTT.

The chain joins TRBV15 to TRBJ1-1, with D unclear. The CDR3 loop spans 15 amino acids. V was pared by 3 bases and J by 6 bases, with 17 bases between. Germline V gene sequence: CDR1 LNHNV, CDR2 YYDKDF (reference sequence). The CDR3 reads CATSRGGVRISEAFF. The CDR3 region has the DNA TGTGCCACCAGCAGGGGCGGGGTTCGTATTTCTGAAGCTTTCTTT.

This chain uses TRBV7-9 with TRBJ1-2; no firm D call. Trimming stripped 3 bases from V and 6 bases from J, with 8 bases between. The CDR3 is made up of 12 amino acids. CDR1 is SEHNR, CDR2 FQNEAQ, per germline (reference sequence). CDR3 coding DNA: TGTGCCAGCAGCTTTAACAGAGATGGCTACACCTTC. Translating it yields CASSFNRDGYTF. Supplemented by reference TRBV7-9 and TRBJ1-2, the full variable domain reads DTGVSQNPRHKITKRGQNVTFRCDPISEHNRLYWYRQTLGQGPEFLTYFQNEAQLEKSRLLSDRFSAERPKGSFSTLEIQRTEQGDSAMYLCASSFNRDGYTFGSGTRLTVV.

CDR3 coding DNA: TGTGCCAGCTCCCCGACAGTCTACGAGCAGTACTTC. Its translation: CASSPTVYEQYF. The chain is built from TRBV18 and TRBJ2-7, with D possibly TRBD1 on 5 matching bases. This CDR3 contains 12 residues. V shed 6 bases and J shed 3 bases, with 9 bases lying between them. The germline CDR1 and CDR2 sequences are KGHSH and LQKENI.

The chain combines TRBV6-1 with TRBJ1-1; TRBD1 matches at 7 bases. CDR3 length: 14 residues. V trimming: 8 bases; J trimming: 3 bases; junction bases outside the gene matches: 9. Germline loops: CDR1 MNHNS, CDR2 SASEGT. As DNA, the CDR3 is TGTGCCAGCCGCCGAACCAGGGGGGACACTGAAGCTTTCTTT. Translation gives CASRRTRGDTEAFF.

A note on this clone: A read error may account for a junction end that differs from germline. Within the sample, other DNA sequences also encode this same CDR3. The chain couples TRBV5-4 to TRBJ2-1, with a weak D call TRBD1 (5 bases). This CDR3 is 13 amino acids long. Per the germline V gene, CDR1 is SGHNT and CDR2 is YYREEE (reference sequence). The CDR3 sequence is CASSLKGYNEQFF. The CDR3 bases are TGCGCCAGCAGCTTGAAGGGGTACAATGAGCAGTTCTTC.

The chain links TRBV28 to TRBJ1-6, with 9 bases matching TRBD1. Germline CDR1 and CDR2: MDHEN and SYDVKM. There are 14 residues in the CDR3. Trimming took 6 bases from V and 12 from J; bases not matched to a gene: 9. CDR3: CASSLTGTGLPLHF. DNA of the CDR3: TGTGCCAGCAGCCTAACCGGGACAGGGTTACCCCTCCACTTT.

This clone is a singleton in its sample. The V call is TRBV2, the J call TRBJ2-1, with 11 bases that match TRBD2. V was clipped by 4 bases and J by 13 bases; unmatched bases: 3. Germline V gene data show CDR1 as SNHLY and CDR2 as FYNNEI. The CDR3 loop spans 12 amino acids. Here the CDR3 reads CASSGTSGYQFF. The CDR3 coding sequence is TGTGCCAGCAGTGGGACTAGCGGGTACCAGTTCTTC.

This chain joins TRBV15 and TRBJ1-4; 8 nucleotides align to TRBD1. With 0 bases clipped from V and 3 bases from J, the junction kept 6 bases outside the gene matches. The CDR3 covers 17 residues. Looked up from germline, CDR1 is LNHNV and CDR2 is YYDKDF (reference sequence). DNA of the CDR3: TGTGCCACCAGCAGAGATCAGGGGGCGCGTGCTAATGAAAAACTGTTTTTT. It yields the protein CATSRDQGARANEKLFF.

V usage is TRBV2 and J usage is TRBJ1-1; 8 bases match TRBD1. The ends lost 8 bases at V and 1 base at J; junction bases unmatched: 3. CDR3 length equals 13 residues. Per the germline V gene, CDR1 is SNHLY and CDR2 is FYNNEI. The CDR3 protein is CASGQGQNTEAFF. In nucleotides, the CDR3 is TGTGCCAGCGGACAGGGCCAGAACACTGAAGCTTTCTTT.

The rearrangement uses TRBV4-3 and TRBJ2-3, with 11 bases lining up with TRBD2. CDR3 length equals 18 residues. The germline V gene has CDR1 LGHNA and CDR2 YSLEER. The junction had 11 bases not matched to a gene; V was cut back by 3 bases and J by 3 bases. CDR3 loop: CASSHQRRLAGGTDTQYF. CDR3 in DNA: TGCGCCAGCAGCCACCAACGACGGCTAGCGGGGGGTACAGATACGCAGTATTTT.

The rearrangement uses TRBV20-1 and TRBJ1-1; perhaps TRBD1 as D (6 bases). The germline V and J ends were trimmed by 5 bases and 11 bases, with 15 bases remaining between them. CDR1 and CDR2 (germline): DFQATT, SNEGSKA (reference sequence). CDR3 length: 11 amino acids. The CDR3 DNA sequence: TGCAGTGCTTATTACAGGGCAAGGGCTTTCTTT. It is translated as CSAYYRARAFF.

The rearrangement uses TRBV15 and TRBJ1-4; D unresolved. The V end was cut by 1 base, the J end by 5 bases, with 11 bases between. The CDR3 runs 15 residues. Per the germline V gene, CDR1 is LNHNV and CDR2 is YYDKDF (reference sequence). CDR3 sequence (DNA): TGTGCCACCAGCAGAGTTCAGGTTAAGAATGAAAAACTGTTTTTT. Translation: CATSRVQVKNEKLFF.

This chain joins TRBV14 and TRBJ2-1, with TRBD2 identical over 12 bases. The ends lost 3 bases at V and 2 bases at J; junction bases unmatched: 14. The V gene's germline CDR1 is SGHDN and CDR2 FVKESK. This CDR3 has 20 residues. This CDR3 is CASSHRPGRGLAGPYNEQFF. The CDR3 DNA follows: TGTGCCAGCAGCCACCGACCCGGCAGGGGACTAGCGGGCCCCTACAATGAGCAGTTCTTC.

The V gene is TRBV5-5, the J gene TRBJ1-5; D not certain. The germline V gene encodes CDR1 SGHKS and CDR2 YYEKEE (reference sequence). The CDR3 loop spans 15 amino acids. Trimming pared 4 bases from V and 2 bases from J, leaving 13 bases between. CDR3 sequence (DNA): TGTGCCAGCAGCCCACGGGTAGCAGGCAATCAGCCCCAGCATTTT. Amino acid sequence: CASSPRVAGNQPQHF.

The gene calls are TRBV9 and TRBJ1-1, with 7 bases that match TRBD1. CDR3 length equals 14 residues. Trimming took 4 bases from V and 0 from J; bases not matched to a gene: 3. Germline CDR1 and CDR2: SGDLS and YYNGEE. The CDR3 protein is CASSPTGMNTEAFF. The CDR3 nucleotides read TGTGCCAGCAGCCCGACAGGGATGAACACTGAAGCTTTCTTT.